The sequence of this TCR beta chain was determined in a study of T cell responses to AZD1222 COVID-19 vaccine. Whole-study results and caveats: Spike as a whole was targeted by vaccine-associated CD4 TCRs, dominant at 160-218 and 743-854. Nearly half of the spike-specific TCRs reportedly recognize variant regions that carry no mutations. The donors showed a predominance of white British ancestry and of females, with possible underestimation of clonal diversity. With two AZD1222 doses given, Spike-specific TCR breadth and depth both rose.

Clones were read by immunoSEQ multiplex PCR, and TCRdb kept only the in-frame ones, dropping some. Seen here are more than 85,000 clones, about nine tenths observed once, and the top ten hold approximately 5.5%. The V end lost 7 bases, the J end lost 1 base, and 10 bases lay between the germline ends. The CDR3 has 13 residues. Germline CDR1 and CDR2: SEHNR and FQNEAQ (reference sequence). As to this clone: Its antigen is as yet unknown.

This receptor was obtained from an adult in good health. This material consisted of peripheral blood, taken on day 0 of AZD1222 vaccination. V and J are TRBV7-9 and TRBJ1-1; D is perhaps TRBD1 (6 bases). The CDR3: CASIKQGNTEAFF. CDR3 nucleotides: TGTGCCAGCATCAAACAGGGGAACACTGAAGCTTTCTTT.